The source of this T cell receptor beta chain is a study of cytomegalovirus exposure and HLA in healthy donors (dated by TCRdb to 2016 to 2017). As for the study more broadly: The 666 repertoires of the first cohort and the 95 to 150 validation repertoires were produced on the same platform, according to a later analysis. The study aimed to test whether cataloging public T cell receptors could reveal signatures of past pathogen exposure. A separate validation cohort of about 110 different subjects was used in addition to the roughly 720-subject first cohort. To predict cytomegalovirus infection status, the study brought together high-throughput TCR immunosequencing, statistical association of individual TCRs with disease status, and machine learning. Overall results and qualifications from the work: Across donors, most TCR sequences were observed very rarely, whereas some public TCRs were present in many individuals. A later analysis found that TCRs clustered in the first cohort also tended to co-occur in the 120 validation repertoires, with 90% to 95% of cluster scores above 0. A later analysis lacked HLA typing for the validation cohort, so it scored co-occurrence in that cohort across all 110 or so repertoires. In the study, some 160 TCR beta chains were listed as associated with cytomegalovirus. In vitro tests confirmed that three of the cytomegalovirus-associated TCR beta chains recognize cytomegalovirus antigens. The authors suggested that the approach could potentially be generalized to other disease states and immunological phenotypes. Cytomegalovirus status was reported to be diagnosed by the classifier with high specificity and sensitivity in both the original and validation cohorts.

The CDR3, cysteine through phenylalanine, is 19 amino acids long. Just the 57-base CDR3 DNA is kept, in frame starting at base 1. Based on the germline V gene, the CDR1 and CDR2 sequences are SGHTA and FQGNSA. At the junction V is shortened by 5 bases and J by 2 bases; bases outside the gene matches: 16. Separate from the approximately 700-subject first cohort, the validation cohort of roughly 120 subjects was the group to which the donors belonged. Library construction relied on the immunoSEQ multiplex PCR assay. From the authors' description of their analysis: A statistical classification framework was built to diagnose cytomegalovirus status from the catalog of TCR beta chain sequences. TCRdb obtained this table from immuneACCESS and retained in-frame rearrangements with V and J assigned. These tables miss some clones; where compared with another copy, unresolved V genes account for less than half of the shortfall, and the remainder is unexplained. V and J calls and clone size are given by that table; D and trimming were obtained from the DNA. A total of roughly 59,000 clones appear in this sample, over 90% of them only once. The ten largest account for more than 6.5% of the sample.

A word on this clone: The antigen it binds to is not known. Qualities for individual bases were not recorded, and no much larger clone is one base off.

The chain employs TRBV7-2 and TRBJ1-5; 9 junctional bases match TRBD1. Input material: PBMCs. The sequence was collected from a woman aged 18-29 years in good health and CMV-seropositive. The CDR3 reads CASSQTWTGDYSGNQPQHF. The nucleotide sequence is given as TGTGCCAGCAGCCAAACTTGGACAGGGGATTATTCTGGCAATCAGCCCCAGCATTTT.